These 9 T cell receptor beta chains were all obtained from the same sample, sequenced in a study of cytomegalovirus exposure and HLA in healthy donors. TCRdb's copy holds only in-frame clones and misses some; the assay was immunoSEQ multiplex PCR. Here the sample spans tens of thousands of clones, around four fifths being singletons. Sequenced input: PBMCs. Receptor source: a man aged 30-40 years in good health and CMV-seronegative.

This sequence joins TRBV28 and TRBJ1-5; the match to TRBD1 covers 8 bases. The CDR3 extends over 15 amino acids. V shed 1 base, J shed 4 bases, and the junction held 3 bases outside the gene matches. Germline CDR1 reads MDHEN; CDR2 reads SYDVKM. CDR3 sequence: CASSLLTGGNQPQHF. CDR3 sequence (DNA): TGTGCCAGCAGTTTATTAACAGGGGGGAATCAGCCCCAGCATTTT.

The CDR3 DNA is TGTGCCAGCAGTGAAGCGTTGAACAGGGGCAATCAGCCCCAGCATTTT. Encoded protein: CASSEALNRGNQPQHF. The chain uses TRBV2 and TRBJ1-5; tentative D call: TRBD1 (6 bases). V was shortened by 0 bases and J by 2 bases, with 11 bases between the two germline ends. Germline V gene lookup returns CDR1 SNHLY and CDR2 FYNNEI. The CDR3 totals 16 residues.

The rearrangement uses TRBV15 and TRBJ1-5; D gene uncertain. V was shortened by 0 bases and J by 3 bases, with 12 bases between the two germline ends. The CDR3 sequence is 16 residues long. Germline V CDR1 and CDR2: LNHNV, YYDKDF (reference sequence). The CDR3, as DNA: TGTGCCACCAGCAGAGATCCCCCCCCACACAATCAGCCCCAGCATTTT. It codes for CATSRDPPPHNQPQHF.

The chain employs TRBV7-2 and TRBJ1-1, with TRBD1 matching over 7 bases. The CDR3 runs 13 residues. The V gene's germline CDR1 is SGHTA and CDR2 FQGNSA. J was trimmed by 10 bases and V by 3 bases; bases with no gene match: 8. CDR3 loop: CASSFPRGYGAFF. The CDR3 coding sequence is TGTGCCAGCAGCTTTCCCAGGGGGTATGGAGCTTTCTTT. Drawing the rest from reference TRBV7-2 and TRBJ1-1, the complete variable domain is GAGVSQSPSNKVTEKGKDVELRCDPISGHTALYWYRQSLGQGLEFLIYFQGNSAPDKSGLPSDRFSAERTGGSVSTLTIQRTQQEDSAVYLCASSFPRGYGAFFGQGTRLTVV.

The CDR3 protein is CASSPPGARGEAFF. For the CDR3, the DNA is TGTGCCAGCTCACCACCAGGGGCGCGTGGAGAAGCTTTCTTT. The chain is built from TRBV18 and TRBJ1-1, with D possibly TRBD1 on 5 matching bases. Germline V lookup: CDR1 KGHSH, CDR2 LQKENI. The CDR3 extends over 14 amino acids. The V and J ends lost 0 bases and 8 bases respectively, with 13 bases between them. Full variable domain (outside the CDR3, taken from reference TRBV18 and TRBJ1-1): NAGVMQNPRHLVRRRGQEARLRCSPMKGHSHVYWYRQLPEEGLKFMVYLQKENIIDESGMPKERFSAEFPKEGPSILRIQQVVRGDSAAYFCASSPPGARGEAFFGQGTRLTVV.

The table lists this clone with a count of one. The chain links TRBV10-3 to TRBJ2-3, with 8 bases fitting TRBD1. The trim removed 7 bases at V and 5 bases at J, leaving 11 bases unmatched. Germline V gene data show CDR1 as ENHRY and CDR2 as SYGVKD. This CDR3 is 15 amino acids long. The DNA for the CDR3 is TGTGCCATCACTTCGACAGGGGAGCGAGGAGATACGCAGTATTTT. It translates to CAITSTGERGDTQYF.

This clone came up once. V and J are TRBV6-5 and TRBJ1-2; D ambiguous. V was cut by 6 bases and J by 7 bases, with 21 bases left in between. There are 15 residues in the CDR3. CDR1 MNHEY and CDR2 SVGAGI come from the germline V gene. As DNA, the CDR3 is TGTGCCAGCAGCATGGCGGCAGTAAGTCCGGCTGGCTACACCTTC. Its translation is CASSMAAVSPAGYTF.

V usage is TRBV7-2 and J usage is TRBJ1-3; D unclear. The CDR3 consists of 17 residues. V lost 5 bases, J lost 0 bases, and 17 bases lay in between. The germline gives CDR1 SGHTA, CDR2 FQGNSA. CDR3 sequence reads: CASSTRPGFSSGNTIYF. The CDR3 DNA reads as TGTGCCAGCAGCACTCGACCAGGTTTCAGCTCTGGAAACACCATATATTTT.

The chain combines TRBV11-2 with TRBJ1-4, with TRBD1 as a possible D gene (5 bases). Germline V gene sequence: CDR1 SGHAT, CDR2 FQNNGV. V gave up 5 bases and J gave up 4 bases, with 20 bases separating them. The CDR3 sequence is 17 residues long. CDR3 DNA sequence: TGTGCCAGCAGCCACCGGGGCCCGGGAGTGAGTAATGAAAAACTGTTTTTT. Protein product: CASSHRGPGVSNEKLFF.